Below, 28 T cell receptor beta chains from the same sample are listed, as sequenced in a study of blood T cell repertoires in COVID-19. Assay: immunoSEQ multiplex PCR; the TCRdb copy retains only in-frame clones and omits some. The repertoire includes 250,000 to 350,000 clones, around 84% of them detected once, and 1.4% to 1.5% sits in the top ten. Input material: peripheral blood. The receptors derive from a human donor with COVID-19, enrolled during active disease. The donor label of this sample is uncertain.

The chain links TRBV28 to TRBJ1-2, with D possibly matching TRBD1 (6 bases). Looked up from germline, CDR1 is MDHEN and CDR2 is SYDVKM. This CDR3 region has 15 residues. V gave up 2 bases and J gave up 4 bases, with 14 bases separating them. The CDR3 loop reads CASSLVRGASYGYTF. CDR3 DNA: TGTGCCAGCAGTTTAGTCCGGGGGGCCAGCTATGGCTACACCTTC.

This chain joins TRBV2 and TRBJ2-3; D is unresolved. CDR1 is SNHLY and CDR2 is FYNNEI in the germline V gene. V was shortened by 8 bases and J by 0 bases, with 9 bases between the two germline ends. The CDR3 has 13 residues. Here the CDR3 reads CASVVGSTDTQYF. CDR3 bases: TGTGCCAGCGTGGTCGGTAGCACAGATACGCAGTATTTT. The complete variable domain, with remaining parts taken from reference TRBV2 and TRBJ2-3, reads EPEVTQTPSHQVTQMGQEVILRCVPISNHLYFYWYRQILGQKVEFLVSFYNNEISEKSEIFDDQFSVERPDGSNFTLKIRSTKLEDSAMYFCASVVGSTDTQYFGPGTRLTVL.

The V gene is TRBV11-2, the J gene TRBJ2-1; D gene ambiguous. Trimming left V 5 bases short and J 6 bases short, with 8 bases between. The CDR3 loop spans 12 amino acids. The germline CDR1 and CDR2 sequences are SGHAT and FQNNGV. The CDR3 sequence is CASSPLINEQFF. CDR3 sequence (DNA): TGTGCCAGCAGCCCCCTTATCAATGAGCAGTTCTTC.

The chain recombines TRBV2 with TRBJ2-1; TRBD2 matches 10 bases. CDR3 length: 17 residues. CDR1 is SNHLY, CDR2 FYNNEI, per germline. J lost 3 bases, V lost 3 bases, and 8 bases had no gene match. The CDR3 reads CASSDPSGSSNYNEQFF. CDR3 sequence (DNA): TGTGCCAGCAGTGACCCTAGCGGGAGTAGCAACTACAATGAGCAGTTCTTC.

The rearrangement links TRBV18 to TRBJ1-2; possible D gene TRBD1, 5 bases. The V gene lost 3 bases and the J gene lost 6 bases, with 14 bases spanning the gap. The V gene's germline CDR1 is KGHSH and CDR2 LQKENI. The length of the CDR3 is 14 residues. The CDR3 region is CASSPLQAYDGYTF. CDR3 sequence (DNA): TGTGCCAGCTCACCTTTACAGGCTTACGATGGCTACACCTTC.

V usage is TRBV29-1 and J usage is TRBJ2-1, with D uncertain. The V gene's germline CDR1 is SQVTM and CDR2 ANQGSEA. V lost 4 bases and J lost 6, with 7 bases in between. This CDR3 has 11 amino acids. CDR3 amino acids: CSVVPVNEQFF. In DNA, the CDR3 is TGCAGCGTTGTCCCCGTCAATGAGCAGTTCTTC.

This chain connects TRBV28 to TRBJ2-5; no reliable D call. This CDR3 has 15 amino acids. Germline V gives CDR1 MDHEN, CDR2 SYDVKM. V lost 1 base and J 7 bases, leaving 16 bases between the germline ends. The CDR3 DNA sequence: TGTGCCAGCAGTTTATTCACGCTCCCCACTGGGACCCAGTACTTC. Protein product: CASSLFTLPTGTQYF.

This clone was found once. The chain has TRBV5-8 and TRBJ1-6, with unresolved D. Germline loops: CDR1 SGHTS, CDR2 YDEGEE. The CDR3 has 13 residues. V was clipped by 0 bases and J by 8 bases, with 6 bases between them. The CDR3 DNA reads as TGTGCCAGCAGCTTGGTTTCGGATTCACCCCTCCACTTT. It is translated as CASSLVSDSPLHF. Combining the CDR3 with reference TRBV5-8 and TRBJ1-6 gives the whole variable domain EAGVTQSPTHLIKTRGQQATLRCSPISGHTSVYWYQQALGLGLQFLLWYDEGEERNRGNFPPRFSGRQFPNYSSELNVNALELEDSALYLCASSLVSDSPLHFGNGTRLTVT.

This clone was seen only once. The rearrangement links TRBV9 to TRBJ2-1, with 11 bases identical to TRBD2. Germline V gene lookup returns CDR1 SGDLS and CDR2 YYNGEE. The CDR3 totals 15 residues. J gave up 4 bases and V 4 bases, and 4 bases lay outside the gene matches. DNA for the CDR3: TGTGCCAGCAGCCCGGGGACTAGCGGTTACAATGAGCAGTTCTTC. This codes for CASSPGTSGYNEQFF.

DNA for the CDR3: TGTGCCAGCAGCTCGGGACAGGGGGTCGAAGATACGCAGTATTTT. Translation: CASSSGQGVEDTQYF. The V call is TRBV7-4, the J call TRBJ2-3; TRBD1 matches 11 bases. V lost 4 bases to trimming and J lost 5 bases; unmatched junction nucleotides: 5. The CDR3 has 15 residues. Per germline, CDR1 SGHVT and CDR2 SQSDAQ.

The V and J genes are TRBV6-6 and TRBJ1-5; tentatively, D is TRBD1 (5 bases). This CDR3 is 14 amino acids long. CDR1 and CDR2 from the germline V gene are MNHNY and SVGAGI (reference sequence). Trimming removed 10 bases from V and 7 bases from J, with 20 bases in between. CDR3 DNA: TGTGCCACCGCGGGGCCCGGGGAAGACCAGCCCCAGCATTTT. Residues: CATAGPGEDQPQHF.

The chain links TRBV3-1 (or the pseudogene TRBV3-2) to TRBJ1-1; D not resolved. The CDR3 is made up of 13 amino acids. Trimming removed 4 bases from V and 1 base from J, with 7 bases in between. From germline, CDR1 is LGHDT and CDR2 YNNKEL (reference sequence). CDR3 residues: CASSPFRNTEAFF. CDR3 bases: TGTGCCAGCAGCCCCTTCAGGAACACTGAAGCTTTCTTT.

The chain combines TRBV19 with TRBJ1-4, with 9 bases aligning to TRBD1. Losses at the gene ends were 4 bases for V and 8 bases for J; bases not matched to a gene: 5. CDR3 size: 14 residues. Germline V gene lookup returns CDR1 LNHDA and CDR2 SQIVND (reference sequence). The CDR3 DNA sequence: TGTGCCAGTAGTACAGACAGGGGGGCGGAAAAACTGTTTTTT. Amino acid sequence: CASSTDRGAEKLFF. The complete variable domain, with remaining parts taken from reference TRBV19 and TRBJ1-4, reads DGGITQSPKYLFRKEGQNVTLSCEQNLNHDAMYWYRQDPGQGLRLIYYSQIVNDFQKGDIAEGYSVSREKKESFPLTVTSAQKNPTAFYLCASSTDRGAEKLFFGSGTQLSVL.

The J gene is TRBJ2-1, the V gene TRBV9; TRBD2 agrees at 7 bases. The CDR3 is 11 residues long. V gave up 4 bases and J gave up 10 bases; unmatched junction bases: 2. CDR1 is SGDLS, CDR2 YYNGEE, per germline. CDR3 region: CASSPGREQFF. In nucleotides, the CDR3 is TGTGCCAGCAGCCCCGGGAGGGAGCAGTTCTTC.

The CDR3 is CASSEGPLYSGNTIYF. In DNA, the CDR3 is TGTGCCAGCAGCGAGGGCCCCCTATACTCTGGAAACACCATATATTTT. V gene TRBV5-4 combines with J gene TRBJ1-3; D remains unclear. This CDR3 has 16 residues. CDR1 is SGHNT and CDR2 is YYREEE in the germline V gene (reference sequence). The germline V and J ends were trimmed by 4 bases and 0 bases, with 14 bases remaining between them.

The chain uses TRBV5-6 and TRBJ1-6; the D gene is possibly TRBD1 (6 bases). This CDR3 spans 17 amino acids. CDR1 is SGHDT, CDR2 YYEEEE, per germline. Trimming left V 0 bases short and J 0 bases short, with 10 bases between. CDR3 region: CASSLGGPSSYNSPLHF. CDR3 nucleotide sequence: TGTGCCAGCAGCTTGGGGGGGCCGAGCTCCTATAATTCACCCCTCCACTTT.

The V and J genes are TRBV28 and TRBJ1-2; 8 positions agree with TRBD1. Trimming removed 5 bases from V and 1 base from J; junction bases left unmatched: 9. This CDR3 has 16 residues. CDR1 and CDR2 from the germline V gene are MDHEN and SYDVKM. CDR3 residues: CASSPPGGAFNYGYTF. CDR3 nucleotide sequence: TGTGCCAGCAGTCCCCCAGGGGGCGCCTTTAACTATGGCTACACCTTC.

CDR3 sequence (DNA): TGTGCCAGCTCACCACCGACGGGTCTCGAAGAGACCCAGTACTTC. Residues: CASSPPTGLEETQYF. J is TRBJ2-5 and V is TRBV18, with D hard to call. Trimming shortened V by 0 bases and J by 3 bases, and 11 bases separated the two germline ends. Germline CDR1 is KGHSH and CDR2 is LQKENI. CDR3 length equals 15 residues.

The chain employs TRBV7-9 and TRBJ1-2, with a possible D match to TRBD1 (5 bases). CDR1 is SEHNR and CDR2 is FQNEAQ in the germline V gene (reference sequence). Between the trimmed V and J ends, which lost 4 bases and 3 bases, there was a span of 6 bases. The CDR3 is 12 residues long. CDR3 region: CASSSRDYGYTF. CDR3 nucleotides: TGTGCCAGCAGCTCCAGGGACTATGGCTACACCTTC.

The rearrangement joins TRBV6-4 to TRBJ1-5, with 8 bases lining up with TRBD1. With 10 bases clipped from V and 5 bases from J, the junction kept 7 bases outside the gene matches. Per germline, CDR1 MRHNA and CDR2 SNTAGT. The CDR3 length is 13 residues. CDR3 protein: CAIDRGGYQPQHF. CDR3 nucleotides: TGTGCCATCGACAGGGGCGGGTATCAGCCCCAGCATTTT.

This clone appeared once. This chain joins TRBV20-1 and TRBJ2-3; 10 bases are a match to TRBD2. This CDR3 is built from 17 residues. The V segment lost 3 bases and the J segment 6 bases; nucleotides outside the gene matches: 15. Looked up from germline, CDR1 is DFQATT and CDR2 is SNEGSKA (reference sequence). In nucleotides, the CDR3 is TGCAGTGCTAGTGATTCGGCAGCGGGAGGGCTGAGGGATACGCAGTATTTT. Protein sequence: CSASDSAAGGLRDTQYF.

Only one count was recorded for this clone. V is TRBV28 and J is TRBJ2-7; TRBD1 might be the D (6 bases). V was trimmed by 6 bases and J by 5 bases, leaving 17 bases between them. The CDR3 totals 14 residues. From germline, CDR1 is MDHEN and CDR2 SYDVKM. The chain's CDR3 is CASRPTDRYHEQYF. The DNA for the CDR3 is TGTGCCAGCAGACCAACCGACAGGTACCACGAGCAGTACTTC.

A single count supports this clone. The chain joins TRBV18 to TRBJ2-7; 8 nucleotides align to TRBD1. From germline, CDR1 is KGHSH and CDR2 LQKENI. V lost 3 bases and J lost 0; bases outside the gene matches: 1. The CDR3 length is 14 residues. The CDR3 DNA reads TGTGCCAGCTCACCTACAGGGGGCTCCTACGAGCAGTACTTC. Its translation is CASSPTGGSYEQYF.

This clone was seen a few times. This chain uses TRBV14 with TRBJ1-1; 8 positions agree with TRBD1. The CDR3 contains 15 residues. Germline CDR1 reads SGHDN; CDR2 reads FVKESK. Trimming removed 2 bases from V and 11 bases from J; junction bases left unmatched: 13. CDR3 sequence reads: CASSQLTGEYARAFF. CDR3 nucleotides: TGTGCCAGCAGCCAACTGACAGGGGAATACGCGCGGGCTTTCTTT. The full variable domain, in which reference TRBV14 and TRBJ1-1 provide the parts outside the CDR3, is EAGVTQFPSHSVIEKGQTVTLRCDPISGHDNLYWYRRVMGKEIKFLLHFVKESKQDESGMPNNRFLAERTGGTYSTLKVQPAELEDSGVYFCASSQLTGEYARAFFGQGTRLTVV.

This rearrangement joins TRBV7-6 to TRBJ2-2; TRBD1 agrees at 7 bases. The CDR3 loop spans 15 amino acids. Per germline, CDR1 SGHVS and CDR2 FNYEAQ. The V segment lost 5 bases and the J segment 5 bases; nucleotides outside the gene matches: 8. The CDR3 region has the DNA TGTGCCAGCAGCAAGCCGCCGGGACAGACCGGGGAGCTGTTTTTT. Its translation is CASSKPPGQTGELFF.

V usage is TRBV12-3 or TRBV12-4 and J usage is TRBJ1-6; D may be TRBD1 (6 bases). Trimming shortened V by 6 bases and J by 16 bases, and 16 bases separated the two germline ends. This CDR3 is 12 amino acids long. CDR3 amino acids: CASRASTGSLHF. The CDR3 region has the DNA TGTGCCAGCAGGGCCTCGACAGGATCTCTCCACTTT.

The chain carries TRBV4-2 and TRBJ1-1; perhaps TRBD1 as D (5 bases). Trimming took off 1 base at V and 11 bases at J, with 11 bases between the two ends. This CDR3 comprises 12 residues. Germline CDR1 and CDR2: LGHNA and YNFKEQ. The CDR3 nucleotides read TGTGCCAGCAGCCAAGTGGGCAGGGCTGCTTTCTTT. Its protein product is CASSQVGRAAFF.

V usage is TRBV9 and J usage is TRBJ2-7; D may be TRBD1 (6 bases). Trimming left V 4 bases short and J 0 bases short, with 11 bases between. Germline CDR1 and CDR2: SGDLS and YYNGEE. The CDR3 covers 14 residues. DNA of the CDR3: TGTGCCAGCAGCCCAGGGGACAACTCCTACGAGCAGTACTTC. Protein sequence: CASSPGDNSYEQYF.